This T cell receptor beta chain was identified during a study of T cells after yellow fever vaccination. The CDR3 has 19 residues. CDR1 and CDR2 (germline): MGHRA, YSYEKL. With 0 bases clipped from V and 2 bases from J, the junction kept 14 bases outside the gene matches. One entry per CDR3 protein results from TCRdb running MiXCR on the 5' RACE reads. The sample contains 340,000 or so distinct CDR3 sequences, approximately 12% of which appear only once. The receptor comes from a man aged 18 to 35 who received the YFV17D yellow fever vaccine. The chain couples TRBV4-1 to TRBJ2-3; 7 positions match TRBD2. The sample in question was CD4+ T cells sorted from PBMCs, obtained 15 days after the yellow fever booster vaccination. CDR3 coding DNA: TGCGCCAGCAGCCAAGATGGGGGGGAGGTACTGTCGGCCACAGATACGCAGTATTTT. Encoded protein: CASSQDGGEVLSATDTQYF.